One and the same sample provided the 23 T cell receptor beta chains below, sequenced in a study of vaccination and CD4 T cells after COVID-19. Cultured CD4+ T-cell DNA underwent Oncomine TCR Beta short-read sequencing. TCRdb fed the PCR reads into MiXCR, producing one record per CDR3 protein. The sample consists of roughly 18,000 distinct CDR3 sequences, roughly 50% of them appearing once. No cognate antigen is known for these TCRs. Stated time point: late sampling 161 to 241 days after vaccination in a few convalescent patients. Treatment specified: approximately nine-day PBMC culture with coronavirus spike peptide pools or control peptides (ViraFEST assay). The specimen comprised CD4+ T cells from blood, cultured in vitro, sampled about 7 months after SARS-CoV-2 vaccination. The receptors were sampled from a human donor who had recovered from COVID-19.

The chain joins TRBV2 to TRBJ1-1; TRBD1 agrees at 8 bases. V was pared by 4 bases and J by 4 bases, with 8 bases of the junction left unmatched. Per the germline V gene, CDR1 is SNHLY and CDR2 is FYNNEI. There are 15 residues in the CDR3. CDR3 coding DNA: TGTGCCAGCAGTGTCGCCCAGGGGGCTGGCACTGAAGCTTTCTTT. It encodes CASSVAQGAGTEAFF. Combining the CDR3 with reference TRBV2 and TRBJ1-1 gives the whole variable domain EPEVTQTPSHQVTQMGQEVILRCVPISNHLYFYWYRQILGQKVEFLVSFYNNEISEKSEIFDDQFSVERPDGSNFTLKIRSTKLEDSAMYFCASSVAQGAGTEAFFGQGTRLTVV.

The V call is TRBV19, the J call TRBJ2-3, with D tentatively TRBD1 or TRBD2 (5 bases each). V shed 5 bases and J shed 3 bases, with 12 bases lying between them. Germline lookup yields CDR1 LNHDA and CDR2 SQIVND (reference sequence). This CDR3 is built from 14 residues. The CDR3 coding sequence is TGTGCCAGTAGTTCGGGGCAAGTGACAGATACGCAGTATTTT. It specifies CASSSGQVTDTQYF. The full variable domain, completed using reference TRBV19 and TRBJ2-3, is DGGITQSPKYLFRKEGQNVTLSCEQNLNHDAMYWYRQDPGQGLRLIYYSQIVNDFQKGDIAEGYSVSREKKESFPLTVTSAQKNPTAFYLCASSSGQVTDTQYFGPGTRLTVL.

The CDR3 loop is CASSLSSWREWAYNEQFF. As DNA, the CDR3 is TGTGCCAGCAGCTTGTCGTCCTGGCGGGAGTGGGCCTACAATGAGCAGTTCTTC. This chain uses TRBV7-6 with TRBJ2-1; TRBD2 agrees at 7 bases. The V gene end was trimmed by 3 bases and the J gene end by 2 bases; junction bases not matched to a gene: 13. This CDR3 contains 18 residues. Germline V gene lookup returns CDR1 SGHVS and CDR2 FNYEAQ.

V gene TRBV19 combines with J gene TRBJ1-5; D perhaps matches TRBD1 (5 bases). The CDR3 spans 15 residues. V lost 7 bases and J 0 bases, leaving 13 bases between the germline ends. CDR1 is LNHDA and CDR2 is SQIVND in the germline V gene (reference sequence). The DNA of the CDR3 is TGTGCCAGTACTGACAGCCAAATTAGCAATCAGCCCCAGCATTTT. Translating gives CASTDSQISNQPQHF. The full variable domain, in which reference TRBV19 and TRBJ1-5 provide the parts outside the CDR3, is DGGITQSPKYLFRKEGQNVTLSCEQNLNHDAMYWYRQDPGQGLRLIYYSQIVNDFQKGDIAEGYSVSREKKESFPLTVTSAQKNPTAFYLCASTDSQISNQPQHFGDGTRLSIL.

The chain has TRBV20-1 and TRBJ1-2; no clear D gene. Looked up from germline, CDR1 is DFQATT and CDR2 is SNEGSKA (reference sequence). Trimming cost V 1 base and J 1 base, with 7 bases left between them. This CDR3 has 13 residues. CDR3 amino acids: CSARGLFNYGYTF. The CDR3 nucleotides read TGCAGTGCTAGAGGTCTATTTAACTATGGCTACACCTTC.

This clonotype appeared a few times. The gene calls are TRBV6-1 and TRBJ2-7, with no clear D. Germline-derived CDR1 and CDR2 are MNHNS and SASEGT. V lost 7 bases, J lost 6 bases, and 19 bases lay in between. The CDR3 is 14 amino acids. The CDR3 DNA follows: TGTGCCAGCACCCTGGACCCGGTCGGTCGCGAGCAGTACTTC. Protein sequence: CASTLDPVGREQYF.

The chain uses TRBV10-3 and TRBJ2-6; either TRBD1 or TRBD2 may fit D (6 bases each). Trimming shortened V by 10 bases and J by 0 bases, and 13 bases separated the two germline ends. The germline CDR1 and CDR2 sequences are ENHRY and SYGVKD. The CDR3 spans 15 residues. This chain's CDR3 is CATGGQISGANVLTF. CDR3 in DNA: TGTGCCACCGGGGGACAAATCTCTGGGGCCAACGTCCTGACTTTC.

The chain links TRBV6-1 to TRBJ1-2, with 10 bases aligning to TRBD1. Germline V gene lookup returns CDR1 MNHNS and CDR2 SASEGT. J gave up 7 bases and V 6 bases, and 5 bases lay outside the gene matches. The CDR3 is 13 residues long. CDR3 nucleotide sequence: TGTGCCAGCAGGCGACAGGGGGCTCGTGGCTACACCTTC. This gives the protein CASRRQGARGYTF.

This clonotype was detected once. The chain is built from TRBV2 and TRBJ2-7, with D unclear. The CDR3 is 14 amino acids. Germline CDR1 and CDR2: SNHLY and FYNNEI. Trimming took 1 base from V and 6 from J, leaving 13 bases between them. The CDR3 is CASSEGAAVTEQYF. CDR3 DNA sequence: TGTGCCAGCAGTGAAGGGGCTGCCGTGACCGAGCAGTACTTC. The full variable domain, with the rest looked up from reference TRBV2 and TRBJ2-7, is EPEVTQTPSHQVTQMGQEVILRCVPISNHLYFYWYRQILGQKVEFLVSFYNNEISEKSEIFDDQFSVERPDGSNFTLKIRSTKLEDSAMYFCASSEGAAVTEQYFGPGTRLTVT.

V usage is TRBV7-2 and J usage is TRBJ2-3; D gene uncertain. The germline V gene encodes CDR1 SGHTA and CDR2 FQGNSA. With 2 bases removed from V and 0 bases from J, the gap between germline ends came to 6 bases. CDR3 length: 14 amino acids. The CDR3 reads CASSLTRSTDTQYF. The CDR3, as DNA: TGTGCCAGCAGCTTAACCAGAAGCACAGATACGCAGTATTTT.

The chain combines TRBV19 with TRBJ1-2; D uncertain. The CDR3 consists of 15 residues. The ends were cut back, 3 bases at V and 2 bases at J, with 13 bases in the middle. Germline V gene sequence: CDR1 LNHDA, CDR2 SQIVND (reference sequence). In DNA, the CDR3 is TGTGCCAGTAGTATTTTAGGCGGCCCGAACTATGGCTACACCTTC. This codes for CASSILGGPNYGYTF.

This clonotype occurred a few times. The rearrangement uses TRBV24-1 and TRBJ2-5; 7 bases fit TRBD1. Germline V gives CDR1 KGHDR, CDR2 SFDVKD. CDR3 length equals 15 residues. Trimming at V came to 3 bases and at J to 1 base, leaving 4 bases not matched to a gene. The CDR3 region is CATSDRTGFQETQYF. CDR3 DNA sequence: TGTGCCACCAGTGATCGGACAGGTTTCCAAGAGACCCAGTACTTC.

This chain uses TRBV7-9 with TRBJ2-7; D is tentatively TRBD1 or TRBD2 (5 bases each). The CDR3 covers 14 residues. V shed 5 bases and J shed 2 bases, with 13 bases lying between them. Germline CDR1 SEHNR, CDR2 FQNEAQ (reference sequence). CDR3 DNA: TGTGCCAGCAGCCGTTGGGACCGTGCCTACGAGCAGTACTTC. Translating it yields CASSRWDRAYEQYF.

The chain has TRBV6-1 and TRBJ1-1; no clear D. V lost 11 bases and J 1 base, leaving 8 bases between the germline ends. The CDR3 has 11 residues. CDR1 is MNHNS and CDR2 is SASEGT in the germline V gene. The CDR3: CAGRENTEAFF. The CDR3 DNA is TGTGCCGGACGGGAGAACACTGAAGCTTTCTTT.

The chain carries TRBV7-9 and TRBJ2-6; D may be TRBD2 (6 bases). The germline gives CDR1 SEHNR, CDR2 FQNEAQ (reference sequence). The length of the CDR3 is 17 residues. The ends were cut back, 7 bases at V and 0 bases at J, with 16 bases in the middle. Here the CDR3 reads CASTPRDGNSGANVLTF. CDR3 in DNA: TGTGCCAGCACCCCGCGGGACGGAAACTCTGGGGCCAACGTCCTGACTTTC.

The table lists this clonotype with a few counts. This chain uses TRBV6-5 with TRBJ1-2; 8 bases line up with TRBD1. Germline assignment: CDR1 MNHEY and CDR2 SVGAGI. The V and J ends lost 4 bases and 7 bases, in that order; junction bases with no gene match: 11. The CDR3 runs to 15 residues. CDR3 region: CASSSGRDRFAGYTF. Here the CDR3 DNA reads TGTGCCAGCAGTTCCGGAAGGGACAGGTTCGCTGGCTACACCTTC.

The CDR3: CASSLGWTGNYGYTF. The CDR3 DNA follows: TGTGCCAGCAGCTTAGGATGGACAGGGAACTATGGCTACACCTTC. The rearrangement joins TRBV7-2 to TRBJ1-2, with 8 bases lining up with TRBD1. The CDR3 consists of 15 residues. The germline V gene encodes CDR1 SGHTA and CDR2 FQGNSA. After removal of 1 base from V and 2 bases from J, the junction contained 3 bases not matched to a gene.

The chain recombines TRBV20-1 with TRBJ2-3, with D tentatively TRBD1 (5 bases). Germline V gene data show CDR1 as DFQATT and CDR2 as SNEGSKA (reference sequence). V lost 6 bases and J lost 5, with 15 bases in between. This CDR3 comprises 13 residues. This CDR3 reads CSAARMGQDTQYF. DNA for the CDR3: TGCAGTGCCGCAAGAATGGGGCAAGATACGCAGTATTTT.

DNA for the CDR3: TGTGCCAGCACGGAGGCGGGAAAGACCCAGTACTTC. Its protein product is CASTEAGKTQYF. The chain couples TRBV6-1 to TRBJ2-5; tentatively, D is TRBD2 (6 bases). The CDR3 covers 12 residues. Between the trimmed V and J ends, which lost 7 bases and 6 bases, there was a span of 12 bases. The germline CDR1 and CDR2 sequences are MNHNS and SASEGT.

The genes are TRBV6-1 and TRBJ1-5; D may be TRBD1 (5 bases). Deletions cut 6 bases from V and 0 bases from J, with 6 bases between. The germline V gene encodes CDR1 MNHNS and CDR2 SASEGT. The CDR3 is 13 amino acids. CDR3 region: CASRDSSNQPQHF. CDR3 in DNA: TGTGCCAGCAGAGACAGTAGCAATCAGCCCCAGCATTTT.

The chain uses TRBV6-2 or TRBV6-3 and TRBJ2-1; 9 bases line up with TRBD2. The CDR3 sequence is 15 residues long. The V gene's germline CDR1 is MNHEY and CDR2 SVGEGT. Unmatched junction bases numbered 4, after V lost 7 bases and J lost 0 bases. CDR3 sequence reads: CASTRLAASYNEQFF. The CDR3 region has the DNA TGTGCCAGCACACGACTAGCGGCCTCCTACAATGAGCAGTTCTTC.

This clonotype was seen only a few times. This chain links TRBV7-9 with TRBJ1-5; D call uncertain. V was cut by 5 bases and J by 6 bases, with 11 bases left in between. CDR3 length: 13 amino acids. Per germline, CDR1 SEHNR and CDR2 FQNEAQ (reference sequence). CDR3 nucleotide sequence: TGTGCCAGCAGCCTCTCCGAGGTTCAGCCCCAGCATTTT. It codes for CASSLSEVQPQHF.

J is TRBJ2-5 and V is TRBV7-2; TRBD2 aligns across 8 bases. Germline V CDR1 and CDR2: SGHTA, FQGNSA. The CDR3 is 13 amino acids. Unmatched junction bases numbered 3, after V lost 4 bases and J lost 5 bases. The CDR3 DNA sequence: TGTGCCAGCAGCTCCAGCGGGGGTGAGACCCAGTACTTC. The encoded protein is CASSSSGGETQYF.